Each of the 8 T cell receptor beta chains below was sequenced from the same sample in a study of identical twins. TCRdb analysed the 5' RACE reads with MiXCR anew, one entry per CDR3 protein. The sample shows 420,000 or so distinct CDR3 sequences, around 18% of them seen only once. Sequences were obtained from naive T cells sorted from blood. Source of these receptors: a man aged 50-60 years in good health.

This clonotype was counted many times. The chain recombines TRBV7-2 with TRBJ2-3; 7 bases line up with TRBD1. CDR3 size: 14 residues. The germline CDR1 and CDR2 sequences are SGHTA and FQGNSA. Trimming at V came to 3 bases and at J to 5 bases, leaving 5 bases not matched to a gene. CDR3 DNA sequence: TGTGCCAGCAGCTTGAACAGGGGAATAGATACGCAGTATTTT. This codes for CASSLNRGIDTQYF.

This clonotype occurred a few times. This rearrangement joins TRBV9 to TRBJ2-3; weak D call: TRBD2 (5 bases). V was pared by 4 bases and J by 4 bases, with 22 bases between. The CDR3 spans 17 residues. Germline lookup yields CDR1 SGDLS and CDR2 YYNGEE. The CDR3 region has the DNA TGTGCCAGCAGCCGGGCCGCTACCGGAGGATTTGCAGATACGCAGTATTTT. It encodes CASSRAATGGFADTQYF.

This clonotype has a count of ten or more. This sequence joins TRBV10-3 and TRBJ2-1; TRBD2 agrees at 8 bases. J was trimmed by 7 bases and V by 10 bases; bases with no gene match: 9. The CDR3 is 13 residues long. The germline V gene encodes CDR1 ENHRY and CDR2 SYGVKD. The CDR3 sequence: CATAPGLVNEQFF. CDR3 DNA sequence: TGTGCCACCGCTCCGGGACTAGTAAATGAGCAGTTCTTC.

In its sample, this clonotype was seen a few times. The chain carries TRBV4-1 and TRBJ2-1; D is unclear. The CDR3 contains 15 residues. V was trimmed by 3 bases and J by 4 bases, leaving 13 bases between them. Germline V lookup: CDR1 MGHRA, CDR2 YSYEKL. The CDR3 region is CASSQPRIPYNEQFF. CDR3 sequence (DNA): TGCGCCAGCAGCCAGCCCCGGATTCCTTACAATGAGCAGTTCTTC.

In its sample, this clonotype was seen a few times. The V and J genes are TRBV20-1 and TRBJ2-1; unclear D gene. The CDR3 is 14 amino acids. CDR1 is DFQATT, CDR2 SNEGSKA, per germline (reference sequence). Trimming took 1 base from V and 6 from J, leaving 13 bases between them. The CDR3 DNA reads TGCAGTGCTAGAGGTCCCCTACGGGCCAATGAGCAGTTCTTC. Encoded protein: CSARGPLRANEQFF.

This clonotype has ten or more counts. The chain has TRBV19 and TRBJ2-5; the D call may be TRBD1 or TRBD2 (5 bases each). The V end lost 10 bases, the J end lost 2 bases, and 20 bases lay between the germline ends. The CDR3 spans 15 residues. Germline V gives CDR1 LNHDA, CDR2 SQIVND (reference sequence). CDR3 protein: CATSPLGTEQETQYF. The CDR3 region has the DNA TGTGCCACTTCGCCACTAGGGACGGAACAAGAGACCCAGTACTTC.

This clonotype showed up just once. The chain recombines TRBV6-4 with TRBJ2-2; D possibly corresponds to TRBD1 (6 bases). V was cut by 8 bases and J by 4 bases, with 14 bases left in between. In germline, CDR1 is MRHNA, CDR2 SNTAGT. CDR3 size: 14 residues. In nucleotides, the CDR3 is TGTGCCAGCCGACAGGAAGATTTCACCGGGGAGCTGTTTTTT. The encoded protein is CASRQEDFTGELFF.

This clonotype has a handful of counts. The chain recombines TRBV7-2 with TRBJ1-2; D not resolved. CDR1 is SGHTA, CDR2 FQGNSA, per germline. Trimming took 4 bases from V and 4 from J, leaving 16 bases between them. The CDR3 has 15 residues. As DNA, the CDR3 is TGTGCCAGCAGCTCCGACGGTGGGTCTTTCTATGGCTACACCTTC. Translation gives CASSSDGGSFYGYTF.